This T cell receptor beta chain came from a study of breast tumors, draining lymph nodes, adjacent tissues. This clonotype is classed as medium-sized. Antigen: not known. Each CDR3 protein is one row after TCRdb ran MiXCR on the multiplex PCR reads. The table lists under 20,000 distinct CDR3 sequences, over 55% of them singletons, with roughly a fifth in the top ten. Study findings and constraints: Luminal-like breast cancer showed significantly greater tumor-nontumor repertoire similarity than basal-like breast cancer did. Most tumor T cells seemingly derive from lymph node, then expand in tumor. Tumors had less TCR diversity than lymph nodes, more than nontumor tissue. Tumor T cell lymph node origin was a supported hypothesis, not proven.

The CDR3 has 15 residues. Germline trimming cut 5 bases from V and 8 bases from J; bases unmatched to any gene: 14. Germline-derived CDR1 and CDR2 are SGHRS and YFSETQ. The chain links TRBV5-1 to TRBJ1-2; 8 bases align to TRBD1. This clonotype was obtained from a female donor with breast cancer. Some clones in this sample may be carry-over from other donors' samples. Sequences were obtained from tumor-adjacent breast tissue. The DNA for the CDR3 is TGCGCCAGCAGTAGATTGATACAGGGGGAGGCGGGCTACACCTTC. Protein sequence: CASSRLIQGEAGYTF.